Each of the 16 T cell receptor beta chains below was sequenced from the same sample in a study of cytomegalovirus exposure and HLA in healthy donors. Sequencing used immunoSEQ multiplex PCR; TCRdb keeps in-frame clones, though not all of them. The sample has approximately 270,000 clones; about 90% are singletons. Sequences were obtained from PBMCs. These receptors were collected from a woman younger than 30 in good health and CMV-seronegative.

V gene TRBV18 combines with J gene TRBJ1-3, with 9 bases lining up with TRBD1. From germline, CDR1 is KGHSH and CDR2 LQKENI. This CDR3 is built from 19 residues. Losses at the gene ends were 6 bases for V and 4 bases for J; bases not matched to a gene: 19. This CDR3 is CASSLHGPLQGAQGNTIYF. CDR3 nucleotides: TGTGCCAGCTCCCTTCATGGCCCCTTACAGGGGGCGCAAGGAAACACCATATATTTT.

The sample holds one count of this clone. This chain connects TRBV2 to TRBJ2-7; a possible D gene is TRBD1 (6 bases). The CDR3 has 13 residues. The V end lost 5 bases, the J end lost 5 bases, and 13 bases lay between the germline ends. CDR1 and CDR2 from the germline V gene are SNHLY and FYNNEI. The chain's CDR3 is CASSFMGDNEQYF. Here the CDR3 DNA reads TGTGCCAGCAGTTTTATGGGGGACAACGAGCAGTACTTC.

The CDR3 sequence is CAISESLGSRGYTF. CDR3 nucleotide sequence: TGTGCCATCAGTGAGTCCCTGGGCTCAAGGGGCTACACCTTC. The chain carries TRBV10-3 and TRBJ1-2; D gene unclear. Germline V gene data show CDR1 as ENHRY and CDR2 as SYGVKD. V lost 0 bases and J lost 8, with 13 bases in between. This CDR3 has 14 amino acids.

This rearrangement joins TRBV7-8 to TRBJ2-1; 12 bases line up with TRBD2. CDR3 length: 20 residues. Germline V gene sequence: CDR1 SGHVS, CDR2 FQNEAQ. Trimming took 0 bases from V and 0 from J; bases not matched to a gene: 9. In DNA form, the CDR3 reads TGTGCCAGCAGCTTAGCCCCACTAGCGGGGGGTCACAGCTCCTACAATGAGCAGTTCTTC. Protein sequence: CASSLAPLAGGHSSYNEQFF.

The table lists this clone with a count of one. This rearrangement joins TRBV9 to TRBJ1-1; 9 nucleotides align to TRBD1. V shed 4 bases and J 5 bases; nucleotides not matched to a gene: 6. The CDR3 totals 14 residues. Germline V CDR1 and CDR2: SGDLS, YYNGEE. Here the CDR3 reads CASSLQGAKTEAFF. CDR3 DNA: TGTGCCAGCAGCCTACAGGGGGCGAAAACTGAAGCTTTCTTT. Using reference TRBV9 and TRBJ1-1 for the parts outside the CDR3, the full variable domain is DSGVTQTPKHLITATGQRVTLRCSPRSGDLSVYWYQQSLDQGLQFLIQYYNGEERAKGNILERFSAQQFPDLHSELNLSSLELGDSALYFCASSLQGAKTEAFFGQGTRLTVV.

The chain has TRBV7-8 and TRBJ1-6; the D is unclear. The CDR3 spans 16 residues. Germline loops: CDR1 SGHVS, CDR2 FQNEAQ. V gave up 5 bases and J gave up 7 bases, with 18 bases separating them. The CDR3: CASSLGSSSLNSPLHF. DNA for the CDR3: TGTGCCAGCAGCCTAGGAAGCAGTAGCCTAAATTCACCCCTCCACTTT. Variable domain in full (rest from reference TRBV7-8 and TRBJ1-6): GAGVSQSPRYKVAKRGQDVALRCDPISGHVSLFWYQQALGQGPEFLTYFQNEAQLDKSGLPSDRFFAERPEGSVSTLKIQRTQQEDSAVYLCASSLGSSSLNSPLHFGNGTRLTVT.

This clone has just one count. Here the CDR3 reads CSVGGGQGVNEQFF. CDR3 in DNA: TGCAGCGTTGGCGGAGGACAGGGTGTGAATGAGCAGTTCTTC. V usage is TRBV29-1 and J usage is TRBJ2-1; 8 positions agree with TRBD1. After removal of 4 bases from V and 7 bases from J, the junction contained 9 bases not matched to a gene. The CDR3 covers 14 residues. Germline V CDR1 and CDR2: SQVTM, ANQGSEA.

This chain uses TRBV14 with TRBJ1-6, with TRBD1 identical over 9 bases. The CDR3 contains 16 residues. Germline V lookup: CDR1 SGHDN, CDR2 FVKESK. V was clipped by 4 bases and J by 10 bases; unmatched bases: 11. CDR3 sequence: CASSPREQGARSPLHF. As DNA, the CDR3 is TGTGCCAGCAGCCCTAGGGAACAGGGGGCCCGCTCACCCCTCCACTTT.

The chain recombines TRBV7-7 with TRBJ2-1; 8 bases are shared with TRBD1. The CDR3 contains 20 residues. V gave up 5 bases and J gave up 1 base; unmatched junction bases: 19. Germline V gene lookup returns CDR1 SSHAT and CDR2 FNYEAQ (reference sequence). The CDR3 loop is CASSPSLGQGLRGSYNEQFF. For the CDR3, the DNA is TGTGCCAGCAGCCCCAGCCTAGGACAGGGATTGAGGGGATCCTACAATGAGCAGTTCTTC.

This sequence joins TRBV27 and TRBJ2-7; TRBD1 matches 10 bases. The CDR3 has 16 residues. Germline CDR1 is MNHEY and CDR2 is SMNVEV (reference sequence). J was trimmed by 2 bases and V by 5 bases; bases with no gene match: 9. The CDR3 DNA reads as TGTGCCAGCAGTCCAACGGGACAGGGGATAGCCTACGAGCAGTACTTC. Amino acids: CASSPTGQGIAYEQYF.

The V call is TRBV19, the J call TRBJ2-3; TRBD1 aligns across 8 bases. In germline, CDR1 is LNHDA, CDR2 SQIVND (reference sequence). Trimming took 6 bases from V and 5 from J; bases not matched to a gene: 10. CDR3 length: 15 amino acids. Here the CDR3 DNA reads TGTGCCAGTAGCCGCACGACAGGGGTGGGAGATACGCAGTATTTT. It yields the protein CASSRTTGVGDTQYF.

This sequence joins TRBV7-3 and TRBJ1-1; the match to TRBD1 covers 8 bases. Trimming removed 1 base from V and 5 bases from J; junction bases left unmatched: 6. The CDR3 extends over 15 amino acids. Germline lookup yields CDR1 SGHTA and CDR2 FQGTGA. The DNA of the CDR3 is TGTGCCAGCAGCTTAATCCCAGGGGGCTTAACTGAAGCTTTCTTT. It yields the protein CASSLIPGGLTEAFF.

This clone was observed a handful of times. J is TRBJ2-3 and V is TRBV6-4, with D possibly TRBD2 on 6 matching bases. The CDR3 totals 13 residues. The germline V gene encodes CDR1 MRHNA and CDR2 SNTAGT. The V end was cut by 6 bases, the J end by 3 bases, with 10 bases between. The CDR3 DNA reads TGTGCCAGCAGCCCCGGGGGAACAGATACGCAGTATTTT. Protein product: CASSPGGTDTQYF.

This chain uses TRBV6-1 with TRBJ2-7; no reliable D call. Per the germline V gene, CDR1 is MNHNS and CDR2 is SASEGT. The germline V and J ends were trimmed by 6 bases and 1 base, with 7 bases remaining between them. The CDR3 sequence is 12 residues long. This CDR3 reads CASSPTSYEQYF. The CDR3 DNA is TGTGCCAGCAGCCCGACATCCTACGAGCAGTACTTC.

The CDR3 reads CASSYRQGQDEAFF. The CDR3 coding sequence is TGCGCCAGCAGCTATCGACAGGGACAAGATGAAGCTTTCTTT. The chain combines TRBV5-1 with TRBJ1-1, with 7 bases identical to TRBD1. Germline trimming cut 3 bases from V and 7 bases from J; bases unmatched to any gene: 9. From germline, CDR1 is SGHRS and CDR2 YFSETQ. This CDR3 region has 14 residues.

The chain combines TRBV4-3 with TRBJ1-2, with D tentatively TRBD1 (5 bases). The CDR3 is 14 amino acids. Looked up from germline, CDR1 is LGHNA and CDR2 is YSLEER. V lost 0 bases and J 4 bases, leaving 9 bases between the germline ends. The CDR3 DNA reads as TGCGCCAGCAGCCAAGAGATGGGACTCTATGGCTACACCTTC. Amino acids: CASSQEMGLYGYTF.